The TCR beta chain under discussion was sequenced for a study of cytomegalovirus exposure and HLA in healthy donors. Background on the study: Tens of millions of unique TCR sequences came from HLA-typed donors in an early release.

PCR involved 60 Vbeta and 13 Jbeta primers. Some clones are missing from TCRdb's copy, which holds only in-frame ones; the method was immunoSEQ multiplex PCR. The data hold about 200,000 clones, with 75% to 85% observed a single time. This CDR3 has 16 amino acids. Germline V gene sequence: CDR1 MNHNS, CDR2 SASEGT. The TCR comes from a male donor in good health and CMV-seropositive. The source material was PBMCs. This chain uses TRBV6-1 with TRBJ2-5, with D possibly matching TRBD1 (5 bases). The end of the DNA fits TRBJ2-7 better, so the J call may be wrong. The CDR3 spells CASSEALLGRDYEQYF. The CDR3 coding sequence is TGTGCCAGCAGTGAAGCGCTTCTGGGCAGGGATTACGAGCAGTACTTC.